This T cell receptor (beta chain) was sequenced for a study of cytomegalovirus exposure and HLA in healthy donors. Findings and limits, study-wide: Excluded: some indistinguishable V segments such as TRBV6-2 and TRBV6-3. Highest at DRB1 and lowest at HLA-C, TCR association rates differed among HLA loci in a later analysis. Later findings reportedly placed an Asian-associated ancestry cluster below the approximately 670-donor mean for N-insertions.

The PCR had 60 Vbeta and 13 Jbeta primers. In the original workflow: Among the unique TCR beta chains that a later analysis counted, about 81 million in all, approximately 12 million were shared. Some clones are missing from TCRdb's copy, which holds only in-frame ones; the method was immunoSEQ multiplex PCR. That table is the source of V, J and clone size, and D and trimming were worked out from the DNA. The repertoire consists of 30,000 to 35,000 clones, with less than 85% occurring once and the leading ten covering about 6.3%. CDR1 and CDR2 (germline): MDHEN, SYDVKM. This CDR3 region has 11 residues. Concerning this clone itself: Its specificity is unknown.

The sequenced material came from PBMCs. This receptor was taken from a male donor in good health and CMV-seronegative. This chain uses TRBV28 with TRBJ1-1; 7 bases are a match to TRBD1. The CDR3 nucleotides read TGTATGTGCGTGAGGACAGGTGAAGCTTTCTTT. This sequence encodes CMCVRTGEAFF.